This record covers a single TCR beta chain. The data derive from a study of blood T cell repertoires in COVID-19. Whole-study context: Sources were T cells, B-cell-depleted T cells, or PBMCs; the material itself was cDNA or gDNA.

Assay used: immunoSEQ multiplex PCR; TCRdb lists only in-frame clones, some missing. The sample carries 150,000 to 180,000 clones, around 84% recorded once. The V and J ends lost 5 bases and 4 bases, in that order; junction bases with no gene match: 5. The CDR3 is 13 amino acids. The sequence was obtained from a woman aged 45 to 65 with acute or convalescent COVID-19. The chain is built from TRBV12-3 or TRBV12-4 and TRBJ2-7; 7 nucleotides match TRBD1. Sequenced input: peripheral blood. CDR3 protein: CASSDRDKYEQYF. CDR3 bases: TGTGCCAGCAGTGACAGGGATAAATACGAGCAGTACTTC.